The present T cell receptor (beta chain) was sequenced within a study of OX40 agonist ivuxolimab in advanced cancers. At the level of the study: Six ivuxolimab dose levels, 0.01 to 10 mg/kg, were given intravenously every 2 weeks. Findings of the study overall: Doses of 0.1 to 3.0 mg/kg were accompanied by clonal expansion of CD4+ and CD8+ blood T cells by week 6. Specificity for antigen went undetermined in the expanded peripheral T cells. Among some nonresponders, normalized T-cell clonal expansion was also low.

Produced via immunoSEQ multiplex PCR; TCRdb's table is partial and in-frame only. Among roughly 13,000 clones listed, around 87% were seen once. The CDR3 is 12 amino acids. Trimming took off 7 bases at V and 7 bases at J, with 14 bases between the two ends. The V gene's germline CDR1 is MNHEY and CDR2 SVGAGI. Turning to this clone: Its antigen is not known.

This rearrangement joins TRBV6-5 to TRBJ2-7, with D possibly matching TRBD2 (5 bases). The specimen comprised CD4+ or CD8+ T cells sorted from blood, sampled in a trial of the OX40 agonist ivuxolimab. This sequence originates from an adult with an advanced solid tumor such as melanoma, head and neck, liver or kidney cancer. The CDR3 nucleotides are TGTGCCAGCATGGTTAGTGGAGGAGAGCAGTACTTC. As protein: CASMVSGGEQYF.